Presented here are 18 T cell receptor beta chains from one specimen sequenced in a study of Ad26.COV2.S vaccination and SARS-CoV-2 variants. As to treatment: 19 received Ad26.COV2.S at low or high dose, single or two shots; about 5 received placebo; per-sample allocation not given. Collection of the samples took place on day 63 after the first injection of vaccine or placebo. Some clones are missing from TCRdb's copy, which holds only in-frame ones; the method was immunoSEQ multiplex PCR. The sample consists of about 480,000 clones, roughly 87% of them appearing once. The sample consisted of peripheral blood, taken in a trial of Ad26.COV2.S vaccine versus placebo. Every receptor here comes from a person aged 18-60 years who received the Ad26.COV2.S COVID-19 vaccine or a placebo.

This chain connects TRBV6-5 to TRBJ2-2; D unclear. Trimming cost V 5 bases and J 5 bases, with 9 bases left between them. This CDR3 spans 13 amino acids. Germline values: CDR1 MNHEY, CDR2 SVGAGI. Here the CDR3 DNA reads TGTGCCAGCAGTCGTACCCGTACCGGGGAGCTGTTTTTT. Protein sequence: CASSRTRTGELFF.

The chain uses TRBV21-1 and TRBJ2-1; the table's D gene call, TRBD2, was not cross checked with the DNA. TRBV21-1 is shown as a pseudogene. CDR3 size: 16 residues. CDR3 in DNA: TGTGCCAGCAGCATTAGGACTAGCGGGGCTGGTGATGAGCAGTTCTTC. Translated, it gives CASSIRTSGAGDEQFF.

This chain joins TRBV3-1 (or the pseudogene TRBV3-2) and TRBJ2-2; D possibly corresponds to TRBD1 (6 bases). CDR3 length: 15 residues. The germline gives CDR1 LGHDT, CDR2 YNNKEL (reference sequence). Trimming shortened V by 1 base and J by 7 bases, and 13 bases separated the two germline ends. The CDR3, as DNA: TGTGCCAGCAGCCAAGGTCACAGGGTGGTCGGGGAGCTGTTTTTT. Translating gives CASSQGHRVVGELFF.

This chain uses TRBV19 with TRBJ2-3; a weak D match, TRBD1 (5 bases). In germline, CDR1 is LNHDA, CDR2 SQIVND (reference sequence). Trimming cost V 6 bases and J 2 bases, with 12 bases left between them. The CDR3 runs 14 residues. This CDR3 is CASRPQGYTDTQYF. CDR3 nucleotides: TGTGCCAGTAGGCCCCAGGGATACACAGATACGCAGTATTTT.

This chain links TRBV9 with TRBJ1-2; 9 bases line up with TRBD1. Germline V gives CDR1 SGDLS, CDR2 YYNGEE. The CDR3 runs to 14 residues. The junction had 6 bases not matched to a gene; V was cut back by 1 base and J by 8 bases. CDR3 protein: CASSVTGGAGGYTF. CDR3 sequence (DNA): TGTGCCAGCAGCGTAACAGGGGGCGCGGGGGGCTACACCTTC.

This chain connects TRBV28 to TRBJ2-1; tentatively, D is TRBD2 (5 bases). CDR1 is MDHEN, CDR2 SYDVKM, per germline. The CDR3 contains 16 residues. Trimming pared 7 bases from V and 1 base from J, leaving 17 bases between. The CDR3 DNA sequence: TGTGCCAGCAAGGGTAGCGCGACGAGATCCTACAATGAGCAGTTCTTC. This gives the protein CASKGSATRSYNEQFF. Full variable domain (outside the CDR3, taken from reference TRBV28 and TRBJ2-1): DVKVTQSSRYLVKRTGEKVFLECVQDMDHENMFWYRQDPGLGLRLIYFSYDVKMKEKGDIPEGYSVSREKKERFSLILESASTNQTSMYLCASKGSATRSYNEQFFGPGTRLTVL.

The rearrangement links TRBV19 to TRBJ1-3, with no clear D. Germline V gene sequence: CDR1 LNHDA, CDR2 SQIVND (reference sequence). V gave up 5 bases and J gave up 0 bases, with 8 bases separating them. The length of the CDR3 is 14 residues. CDR3 nucleotides: TGTGCCAGTAGTTCGGGTGGCTCTGGAAACACCATATATTTT. Protein sequence: CASSSGGSGNTIYF.

This clone occurred once. The V gene is TRBV19, the J gene TRBJ1-4; maybe TRBD1 (5 bases). CDR1 is LNHDA, CDR2 SQIVND, per germline (reference sequence). Trimming cost V 5 bases and J 7 bases, with 17 bases left between them. The CDR3 consists of 15 residues. The CDR3 region is CASSLQGSAREKLFF. The CDR3, as DNA: TGTGCCAGTAGTCTCCAGGGTTCAGCTCGTGAAAAACTGTTTTTT.

The J gene is TRBJ1-5, the V gene TRBV7-8; TRBD1 matches at 9 bases. This CDR3 is built from 15 residues. The trim removed 5 bases at V and 5 bases at J, leaving 7 bases unmatched. The V gene's germline CDR1 is SGHVS and CDR2 FQNEAQ. The CDR3 DNA reads as TGTGCCAGCAGCCCCACAGGGGGCTGGGATCAGCCCCAGCATTTT. Residues: CASSPTGGWDQPQHF.

In its sample, this clone was seen many times. Here the CDR3 omits its conserved ending phenylalanine or tryptophan, so a read error is the likely source. The DNA is left out, because the CDR3 cannot be placed on it with certainty; the CDR3 is given as TCRdb lists it. The chain employs TRBV20-1 and TRBJ2-3; TRBD2 was called by the table and not checked on the DNA. Germline V CDR1 and CDR2: DFQATT, SNEGSKA (reference sequence). The CDR3 is 11 amino acids in total, end residues counted. The CDR3 protein is CSARDRVAGWV.

This clone was seen only once. The chain joins TRBV2 to TRBJ2-3; D perhaps matches TRBD2 (5 bases). Germline V CDR1 and CDR2: SNHLY, FYNNEI. The V end was cut by 3 bases, the J end by 0 bases, with 7 bases between. CDR3 length: 14 amino acids. The CDR3, as DNA: TGTGCCAGCAGTGAGGGGAGCAGCACAGATACGCAGTATTTT. Translating gives CASSEGSSTDTQYF.

This clone has only one observation. This chain joins TRBV7-9 and TRBJ2-7, with 9 bases matching TRBD2. J was trimmed by 3 bases and V by 3 bases; bases with no gene match: 6. Germline V gene data show CDR1 as SEHNR and CDR2 as FQNEAQ (reference sequence). The length of the CDR3 is 15 residues. The CDR3 reads CASSLVSGRFYEQYF. The CDR3 nucleotides are TGTGCCAGCAGCTTGGTAAGCGGGAGGTTCTACGAGCAGTACTTC. The entire variable domain, with the rest obtained from reference TRBV7-9 and TRBJ2-7, is as follows: DTGVSQNPRHKITKRGQNVTFRCDPISEHNRLYWYRQTLGQGPEFLTYFQNEAQLEKSRLLSDRFSAERPKGSFSTLEIQRTEQGDSAMYLCASSLVSGRFYEQYFGPGTRLTVT.

The V call is TRBV6-2 or TRBV6-3, the J call TRBJ1-1; TRBD1 agrees at 11 bases. The V and J ends lost 6 bases and 1 base, in that order; junction bases with no gene match: 7. The V gene's germline CDR1 is MNHEY and CDR2 SVGEGT. This CDR3 region has 16 residues. Here the CDR3 reads CASSSYGQGANTEAFF. CDR3 nucleotide sequence: TGTGCCAGCAGCTCATATGGACAGGGGGCGAACACTGAAGCTTTCTTT.

This clone was seen a single time. The chain carries TRBV28 and TRBJ2-7; 7 bases align to TRBD2. This CDR3 is 15 amino acids long. V shed 6 bases and J 4 bases; nucleotides not matched to a gene: 12. CDR1 and CDR2 (germline): MDHEN, SYDVKM. The CDR3 DNA sequence: TGTGCCAGCAGGACTGGGGGAGGGCCGGGATACGAGCAGTACTTC. Its translation is CASRTGGGPGYEQYF.

The chain joins TRBV9 to TRBJ2-3; 9 nucleotides match TRBD1. The CDR3 contains 16 residues. Germline V gene data show CDR1 as SGDLS and CDR2 as YYNGEE. V gave up 4 bases and J gave up 4 bases; unmatched junction bases: 10. The CDR3 coding sequence is TGTGCCAGCAGCTTAAGCCGGGACAGGGTTGCAGATACGCAGTATTTT. It codes for CASSLSRDRVADTQYF.

The chain employs TRBV7-9 and TRBJ1-1, with D possibly being TRBD1 (6 bases). The V end was cut by 3 bases, the J end by 4 bases, with 18 bases between. In germline, CDR1 is SEHNR, CDR2 FQNEAQ (reference sequence). This CDR3 spans 16 amino acids. CDR3 coding DNA: TGTGCCAGCAGCTTGATACTGGGGGCGGGTATCACTGAAGCTTTCTTT. Translating gives CASSLILGAGITEAFF. The full variable domain, completed using reference TRBV7-9 and TRBJ1-1, is DTGVSQNPRHKITKRGQNVTFRCDPISEHNRLYWYRQTLGQGPEFLTYFQNEAQLEKSRLLSDRFSAERPKGSFSTLEIQRTEQGDSAMYLCASSLILGAGITEAFFGQGTRLTVV.

The V gene is TRBV29-1, the J gene TRBJ2-1; D is ambiguous. This CDR3 is built from 14 residues. V dropped 2 bases and J dropped 2 bases, with 10 bases sitting between them. Germline V CDR1 and CDR2: SQVTM, ANQGSEA. The CDR3 nucleotides are TGCAGCGTTGAACCCCTGCCGGCCTACAATGAGCAGTTCTTC. It encodes CSVEPLPAYNEQFF.

This chain uses TRBV4-3 with TRBJ2-5; tentative D call: TRBD2 (6 bases). The V and J ends lost 1 base and 2 bases respectively, with 20 bases between them. From germline, CDR1 is LGHNA and CDR2 YSLEER. The CDR3 spans 18 residues. The CDR3 sequence is CASSQGLGGRAEQETQYF. The CDR3 DNA follows: TGCGCCAGCAGCCAAGGCCTGGGGGGACGGGCAGAACAAGAGACCCAGTACTTC.